A single sample gave rise to the 19 T cell receptor beta chains below, sequenced in a study of T cells in localized non-small cell lung cancer. Produced via immunoSEQ multiplex PCR; TCRdb's table is partial and in-frame only. Counted here are just under 80,000 clones, about 84% occurring once; the ten biggest clones make up more than 9%. This specimen was peripheral blood, taken before any cancer treatment. The receptor source for this set is an older female donor with stage I lung adenocarcinoma.

In this sample, this clone turned up many times. The chain couples TRBV28 to TRBJ1-3; possible D gene TRBD1, 6 bases. Germline V CDR1 and CDR2: MDHEN, SYDVKM. The CDR3 has 15 amino acids. V dropped 5 bases and J dropped 0 bases, with 11 bases sitting between them. The CDR3 loop is CASSLRTVSGNTIYF. The CDR3 coding sequence is TGTGCCAGCAGTCTCCGGACAGTCTCTGGAAACACCATATATTTT.

The CDR3 DNA reads as TGTGCTAGTGGGATGAGGGACGTCCTTAGTAATGAGCAGTTCTTC. Amino acid sequence: CASGMRDVLSNEQFF. The chain couples TRBV12-5 to TRBJ2-1, with D possibly being TRBD1 or TRBD2 (5 bases each). Germline V gene data show CDR1 as LGHNT and CDR2 as FRNRAP. V was cut by 6 bases and J by 7 bases, with 19 bases left in between. The length of the CDR3 is 15 residues.

This clone was seen a single time. The V gene is TRBV7-6, the J gene TRBJ1-1, with 8 bases aligning to TRBD1. After removal of 5 bases from V and 5 bases from J, the junction contained 7 bases not matched to a gene. The CDR3 runs 14 residues. Germline V gene lookup returns CDR1 SGHVS and CDR2 FNYEAQ. The CDR3 reads CASSTRQGTTEAFF. The CDR3 nucleotides are TGTGCCAGCAGCACACGACAGGGGACGACTGAAGCTTTCTTT. Using reference TRBV7-6 and TRBJ1-1 for the parts outside the CDR3, the full variable domain is GAGVSQSPRYKVTKRGQDVALRCDPISGHVSLYWYRQALGQGPEFLTYFNYEAQQDKSGLPNDRFSAERPEGSISTLTIQRTEQRDSAMYRCASSTRQGTTEAFFGQGTRLTVV.

V usage is TRBV5-4 and J usage is TRBJ1-2; possible D gene TRBD1, 5 bases. Germline values: CDR1 SGHNT, CDR2 YYREEE (reference sequence). Trimming took 5 bases from V and 4 from J, leaving 18 bases between them. This CDR3 is 15 amino acids long. The CDR3 region has the DNA TGTGCCAGCAGTCAGGGTCCGGGGTTAGGCTATGGCTACACCTTC. Translating gives CASSQGPGLGYGYTF.

This rearrangement joins TRBV28 to TRBJ1-2, with D perhaps TRBD1 (5 bases). Germline values: CDR1 MDHEN, CDR2 SYDVKM. The CDR3 extends over 13 amino acids. Trimming removed 7 bases from V and 8 bases from J, with 17 bases in between. CDR3 coding DNA: TGTGCCAGCACCACCTCGACAGTGAGCGGCTACACCTTC. Translated: CASTTSTVSGYTF.

CDR3 nucleotide sequence: TGTGCCAGCAGACGAACGCATAGCGGGAGGGCCTACGAGCAGTACTTC. This codes for CASRRTHSGRAYEQYF. The chain is built from TRBV27 and TRBJ2-7; the match to TRBD2 covers 11 bases. The CDR3 consists of 16 residues. In germline, CDR1 is MNHEY, CDR2 SMNVEV (reference sequence). V trimming: 6 bases; J trimming: 2 bases; junction bases outside the gene matches: 9.

V and J are TRBV5-6 and TRBJ2-1; D may be TRBD1 (6 bases). Deletions cut 4 bases from V and 3 bases from J, with 11 bases between. CDR3 length equals 14 residues. Looked up from germline, CDR1 is SGHDT and CDR2 is YYEEEE. The CDR3 bases are TGTGCCAGCAGCCCACAGGGTTTCTACAATGAGCAGTTCTTC. Encoded protein: CASSPQGFYNEQFF.

The chain employs TRBV27 and TRBJ2-3; D call uncertain. The length of the CDR3 is 12 residues. Trimming stripped 6 bases from V and 2 bases from J, with 6 bases between. Germline V gene sequence: CDR1 MNHEY, CDR2 SMNVEV (reference sequence). The CDR3 protein is CASRGITDTQYF. DNA of the CDR3: TGTGCCAGCAGGGGGATCACAGATACGCAGTATTTT.

CDR3 loop: CASSLRTSGRADEQFF. The CDR3 nucleotides read TGTGCCAGCAGTTTAAGGACTAGCGGGAGGGCGGATGAGCAGTTCTTC. The rearrangement links TRBV28 to TRBJ2-1; 15 bases agree with TRBD2. The CDR3 sequence is 16 residues long. Germline assignment: CDR1 MDHEN and CDR2 SYDVKM. V shed 2 bases and J 8 bases; nucleotides not matched to a gene: 4.

This sequence joins TRBV5-4 and TRBJ1-3; TRBD1 matches at 9 bases. CDR1 SGHNT and CDR2 YYREEE come from the germline V gene (reference sequence). J lost 0 bases, V lost 4 bases, and 2 bases had no gene match. The CDR3 has 15 residues. The CDR3 region is CASSVDRGSGNTIYF. CDR3 coding DNA: TGTGCCAGCAGCGTGGACAGGGGCTCTGGAAACACCATATATTTT.

This clone was seen a few times. This chain uses TRBV10-3 with TRBJ1-1; D gene uncertain. The CDR3 is 11 amino acids. Per the germline V gene, CDR1 is ENHRY and CDR2 is SYGVKD. Trimming shortened V by 10 bases and J by 6 bases, and 12 bases separated the two germline ends. The CDR3 nucleotides are TGTGCCACCGTCGGGAGGTCTGAAGCTTTCTTT. Its translation: CATVGRSEAFF.

This chain uses TRBV5-6 with TRBJ1-1; D is ambiguous. This CDR3 is built from 14 residues. Germline V gene data show CDR1 as SGHDT and CDR2 as YYEEEE. Between the trimmed V and J ends, which lost 0 bases and 4 bases, there was a span of 10 bases. The CDR3 is CASSLGAAVTEAFF. CDR3 DNA sequence: TGTGCCAGCAGCTTGGGAGCGGCGGTCACTGAAGCTTTCTTT.

The rearrangement uses TRBV19 and TRBJ2-2, with D possibly matching TRBD1 (6 bases). This CDR3 region has 14 residues. V was cut by 5 bases and J by 5 bases, with 12 bases left in between. Per the germline V gene, CDR1 is LNHDA and CDR2 is SQIVND (reference sequence). The CDR3 sequence: CASSGTGYTGELFF. CDR3 DNA: TGTGCCAGTAGTGGTACAGGGTATACCGGGGAGCTGTTTTTT.

V usage is TRBV6-5 and J usage is TRBJ2-3, with 10 nucleotides matching TRBD1. In germline, CDR1 is MNHEY, CDR2 SVGAGI. Losses at the gene ends were 8 bases for V and 7 bases for J; bases not matched to a gene: 6. The CDR3 sequence is 13 residues long. CDR3: CASGQGGKNTQYF. The CDR3 nucleotides are TGTGCCAGCGGACAGGGGGGGAAGAATACGCAGTATTTT.

The CDR3 DNA follows: TGTGCCATCATCAGCGGACAGGGAAACACCGGGGAGCTGTTTTTT. Its protein is CAIISGQGNTGELFF. The chain employs TRBV10-3 and TRBJ2-2, with TRBD1 matching 8 bases. J was trimmed by 2 bases and V by 7 bases; bases with no gene match: 6. CDR3 length equals 15 residues. Germline CDR1 ENHRY, CDR2 SYGVKD.

Only one count was recorded for this clone. This chain joins TRBV19 and TRBJ1-2; a possible D gene is TRBD1 (6 bases). The CDR3 has 13 residues. Germline values: CDR1 LNHDA, CDR2 SQIVND (reference sequence). V was clipped by 2 bases and J by 6 bases, with 10 bases between them. The CDR3 is CASSIRQGNGYTF. The CDR3 DNA follows: TGTGCCAGTAGTATAAGGCAGGGGAATGGCTACACCTTC. The full variable domain, its missing parts supplied by reference TRBV19 and TRBJ1-2, is DGGITQSPKYLFRKEGQNVTLSCEQNLNHDAMYWYRQDPGQGLRLIYYSQIVNDFQKGDIAEGYSVSREKKESFPLTVTSAQKNPTAFYLCASSIRQGNGYTFGSGTRLTVV.

V usage is TRBV19 and J usage is TRBJ1-1; 9 nucleotides align to TRBD1. Germline V gene data show CDR1 as LNHDA and CDR2 as SQIVND (reference sequence). The length of the CDR3 is 13 residues. V was pared by 10 bases and J by 7 bases, with 10 bases of the junction left unmatched. The CDR3 sequence is CATSRTGVDEAFF. DNA of the CDR3: TGTGCCACCTCGCGGACAGGGGTCGATGAAGCTTTCTTT.

This clone appeared a single time. V and J are TRBV19 and TRBJ1-1; possibly TRBD1 for D (5 bases). Germline values: CDR1 LNHDA, CDR2 SQIVND (reference sequence). V was clipped by 1 base and J by 4 bases, with 10 bases between them. This CDR3 region has 14 residues. CDR3: CASSIGAGSTEAFF. The CDR3 coding sequence is TGTGCCAGTAGTATAGGCGCAGGGAGCACTGAAGCTTTCTTT. Filled out from reference TRBV19 and TRBJ1-1, the complete variable domain reads DGGITQSPKYLFRKEGQNVTLSCEQNLNHDAMYWYRQDPGQGLRLIYYSQIVNDFQKGDIAEGYSVSREKKESFPLTVTSAQKNPTAFYLCASSIGAGSTEAFFGQGTRLTVV.

The DNA of the CDR3 is TGTGCCTGGAGTGTACTTGCTTCGGAGACCCAGTACTTC. It encodes CAWSVLASETQYF. The chain carries TRBV30 and TRBJ2-5, with D hard to call. The CDR3 has 13 amino acids. Trimming took 0 bases from V and 5 from J, leaving 10 bases between them. Germline V gene lookup returns CDR1 GTSNPN and CDR2 SVGIG (reference sequence).